These 26 T cell receptor beta chains were sequenced from one sample in a study of T cells in Graves' hyperthyroidism and ophthalmopathy. Authors of the study amplified TCR beta CDR3 regions from RNA transcripts. The HTBI primer set served for first-round RT-PCR of the TCR CDR3. Each CDR3 protein is one row after TCRdb ran MiXCR on the multiplex PCR reads. The table has some 570,000 distinct CDR3 sequences, 15% to 20% seen once. The sample consisted of blood. These receptor sequences come from a woman aged 18 to 35 with Graves' ophthalmopathy.

The chain carries TRBV20-1 and TRBJ2-7; D not certain. CDR3 length: 13 amino acids. Germline CDR1 is DFQATT and CDR2 is SNEGSKA (reference sequence). The V end was cut by 8 bases, the J end by 0 bases, with 14 bases between. The CDR3 DNA follows: TGCAGTACCCTTGGCAGCAGCTCCTACGAGCAGTACTTC. Translation gives CSTLGSSSYEQYF.

The V gene is TRBV7-2, the J gene TRBJ1-2, with TRBD1 identical over 9 bases. Trimming cost V 5 bases and J 4 bases; bases outside gene matches: 8. This CDR3 spans 15 amino acids. Germline V CDR1 and CDR2: SGHTA, FQGNSA. Here the CDR3 DNA reads TGTGCCAGCAGCCTACAACAGGGGGCTATCTATGGCTACACCTTC. Protein sequence: CASSLQQGAIYGYTF. Full variable domain (missing parts from reference TRBV7-2 and TRBJ1-2): GAGVSQSPSNKVTEKGKDVELRCDPISGHTALYWYRQSLGQGLEFLIYFQGNSAPDKSGLPSDRFSAERTGGSVSTLTIQRTQQEDSAVYLCASSLQQGAIYGYTFGSGTRLTVV.

The chain couples TRBV5-1 to TRBJ2-7; unclear D gene. Germline-derived CDR1 and CDR2 are SGHRS and YFSETQ. V was clipped by 4 bases and J by 4 bases, with 6 bases between them. The CDR3 is 11 amino acids. DNA of the CDR3: TGCGCCAGCAGCGGAAATTACGAGCAGTACTTC. It encodes CASSGNYEQYF.

This clonotype was detected many times. V is TRBV20-1 and J is TRBJ2-1; D is undetermined. From germline, CDR1 is DFQATT and CDR2 SNEGSKA (reference sequence). The CDR3 contains 13 residues. Between the trimmed V and J ends, which lost 0 bases and 9 bases, there was a span of 12 bases. In nucleotides, the CDR3 is TGCAGTGCTAGAGAACTGGAAGGCACTGAGCAGTTCTTC. Translating gives CSARELEGTEQFF.

The chain has TRBV5-1 and TRBJ1-6; TRBD1 agrees at 9 bases. Trimming at V came to 4 bases and at J to 7 bases, leaving 3 bases not matched to a gene. This CDR3 spans 14 amino acids. Germline-derived CDR1 and CDR2 are SGHRS and YFSETQ. CDR3 protein: CASSRDRENSPLHF. The CDR3 DNA reads as TGCGCCAGCAGCCGGGACAGGGAAAATTCACCCCTCCACTTT.

This clonotype was found many times. The gene calls are TRBV12-3 or TRBV12-4 and TRBJ2-1, with a possible D match to TRBD2 (6 bases). The CDR3 runs to 15 residues. Deletions cut 3 bases from V and 2 bases from J, with 11 bases between. As DNA, the CDR3 is TGTGCCAGCAGTTTGGCTAGCGAGGCCTACAATGAGCAGTTCTTC. Protein: CASSLASEAYNEQFF.

The V gene is TRBV27, the J gene TRBJ2-3, with D uncertain. CDR1 and CDR2 (germline): MNHEY, SMNVEV (reference sequence). V dropped 6 bases and J dropped 2 bases, with 9 bases sitting between them. CDR3 size: 13 residues. CDR3 coding DNA: TGTGCCAGCAGGTCTCGCTACACAGATACGCAGTATTTT. This encodes CASRSRYTDTQYF.

In this sample, this clonotype turned up once. The V call is TRBV2, the J call TRBJ1-6; D is perhaps TRBD1 (5 bases). The germline V and J ends were trimmed by 5 bases and 0 bases, with 17 bases remaining between them. The CDR3 has 18 amino acids. Germline V lookup: CDR1 SNHLY, CDR2 FYNNEI. The CDR3 loop is CASSWDGGKGSYNSPLHF. The CDR3, as DNA: TGTGCCAGCAGTTGGGACGGGGGAAAAGGCTCCTATAATTCACCCCTCCACTTT.

The chain uses TRBV25-1 and TRBJ2-1, with D unclear. This CDR3 is built from 16 residues. CDR1 is MGHDK and CDR2 is SYGVNS in the germline V gene. V lost 1 base and J lost 1, with 11 bases in between. Here the CDR3 DNA reads TGTGCCAGCAGTGAATTTGCTGAGAATTCCTACAATGAGCAGTTCTTC. As protein: CASSEFAENSYNEQFF.

This clonotype was seen many times. One junction end disagrees with the germline gene, perhaps due to a read error. The chain couples TRBV7-7 to TRBJ2-1, with 8 bases identical to TRBD2. This CDR3 comprises 16 residues. Looked up from germline, CDR1 is SSHAT and CDR2 is FNYEAQ (reference sequence). CDR3 in DNA: TGTGCTAGCAGTTTCGGGGGGGGCAGCATCTACAATGAGCAGTTCTTC. Protein sequence: CASSFGGGSIYNEQFF.

This clonotype was picked up many times. The chain recombines TRBV20-1 with TRBJ2-3; maybe TRBD1 (6 bases). V shed 5 bases and J shed 1 base, with 13 bases lying between them. The CDR3 has 14 residues. Germline CDR1 reads DFQATT; CDR2 reads SNEGSKA (reference sequence). The CDR3 sequence is CSAEGDGRTDTQYF. The CDR3 DNA sequence: TGCAGTGCTGAGGGGGACGGGCGCACAGATACGCAGTATTTT.

This clonotype was detected ten times or more. The V and J genes are TRBV5-1 and TRBJ1-1; D gene unclear. The CDR3 sequence is 15 residues long. The V gene's germline CDR1 is SGHRS and CDR2 YFSETQ. V was trimmed by 4 bases and J by 1 base, leaving 14 bases between them. CDR3 protein: CASSLTGIQNTEAFF. CDR3 sequence (DNA): TGCGCCAGCAGCCTAACCGGGATCCAGAACACTGAAGCTTTCTTT.

V is TRBV4-1 and J is TRBJ2-7; TRBD1 agrees at 7 bases. Per the germline V gene, CDR1 is MGHRA and CDR2 is YSYEKL. V was clipped by 3 bases and J by 0 bases; unmatched bases: 8. The CDR3 runs 16 residues. CDR3 nucleotides: TGCGCCAGCAGCCAGGAACACCGGGACAGCTCCTACGAGCAGTACTTC. Its protein is CASSQEHRDSSYEQYF.

This clonotype was seen repeatedly, ten times or more. The chain joins TRBV11-1 to TRBJ2-5; D might be TRBD1 or TRBD2, each matching 5 bases. Trimming took 4 bases from V and 5 from J, leaving 14 bases between them. The CDR3 contains 14 residues. Germline V gene sequence: CDR1 SGHAT, CDR2 FQDESV (reference sequence). CDR3 nucleotide sequence: TGTGCCAGCAGCTCCCTTGGGGACGACGAGACCCAGTACTTC. This codes for CASSSLGDDETQYF.

The chain is built from TRBV19 and TRBJ2-4; tentative D call: TRBD2 (6 bases). Germline V lookup: CDR1 LNHDA, CDR2 SQIVND (reference sequence). Trimming took off 5 bases at V and 2 bases at J, with 19 bases between the two ends. The CDR3 has 17 amino acids. For the CDR3, the DNA is TGTGCCAGTAGTGAAGGAAACGTCGCGGGATCCAAAAACATTCAGTACTTC. Protein sequence: CASSEGNVAGSKNIQYF.

Remarks on this clonotype: This may be a read error: a much more frequent sequence differs by one nucleotide. The V and J genes are TRBV28 and TRBJ2-7; 16 positions agree with TRBD2. Germline-derived CDR1 and CDR2 are MDHEN and SYDVKM. The length of the CDR3 is 17 residues. The CDR3 DNA sequence: TGTGCCAACAGTCCGGGACTAGCGGGAGGGCCTTCCTACGAGCAGTACTTC. Protein product: CANSPGLAGGPSYEQYF.

This clonotype was observed many times. The J gene is TRBJ1-1, the V gene TRBV5-6, with 7 bases aligning to TRBD1. J gave up 1 base and V 4 bases, and 13 bases lay outside the gene matches. The CDR3 length is 17 residues. Per the germline V gene, CDR1 is SGHDT and CDR2 is YYEEEE. The CDR3 nucleotides are TGTGCCAGCAGCCCCGGCTGGGGAGGGGGCCGGAACACTGAAGCTTTCTTT. Its translation: CASSPGWGGGRNTEAFF.

This clonotype was recorded at least ten times. The chain links TRBV27 to TRBJ1-5, with no clear D. This CDR3 has 15 amino acids. Germline CDR1 and CDR2: MNHEY and SMNVEV (reference sequence). The V gene lost 5 bases and the J gene lost 0 bases, with 11 bases spanning the gap. As DNA, the CDR3 is TGTGCCAGCAGTCCCTGGGCGGATAGCAATCAGCCCCAGCATTTT. Amino acid sequence: CASSPWADSNQPQHF.

The table lists this clonotype with many counts. The chain is built from TRBV5-4 and TRBJ1-1; D possibly corresponds to TRBD1 (5 bases). V lost 1 base and J 6 bases, leaving 10 bases between the germline ends. Germline assignment: CDR1 SGHNT and CDR2 YYREEE (reference sequence). The CDR3 consists of 13 residues. The CDR3 DNA is TGTGCCAGCAGCTTGCAGGGTATCCCTGAAGCTTTCTTT. Protein product: CASSLQGIPEAFF.

The V call is TRBV2, the J call TRBJ2-3; TRBD2 matches at 9 bases. Germline CDR1 is SNHLY and CDR2 is FYNNEI. The CDR3 extends over 14 amino acids. After removal of 7 bases from V and 1 base from J, the junction contained 3 bases not matched to a gene. CDR3 region: CASNKRGGTDTQYF. CDR3 sequence (DNA): TGTGCCAGCAATAAGCGGGGGGGCACAGATACGCAGTATTTT. The full variable domain, rest sourced from reference TRBV2 and TRBJ2-3, is EPEVTQTPSHQVTQMGQEVILRCVPISNHLYFYWYRQILGQKVEFLVSFYNNEISEKSEIFDDQFSVERPDGSNFTLKIRSTKLEDSAMYFCASNKRGGTDTQYFGPGTRLTVL.

V and J are TRBV20-1 and TRBJ2-3, with D possibly called TRBD1 or TRBD2 (5 bases each). V shed 6 bases and J shed 0 bases, with 19 bases lying between them. The length of the CDR3 is 16 residues. CDR1 and CDR2 from the germline V gene are DFQATT and SNEGSKA (reference sequence). The CDR3 region is CSASKRDRASTDTQYF. The CDR3 DNA is TGCAGTGCCTCAAAAAGGGACCGGGCTAGCACAGATACGCAGTATTTT.

As to this clonotype: This may be a read error, as it is one base from a much larger clone. CDR3 sequence reads: CASTEAGHAEAFF. Here the CDR3 DNA reads TGTGCCAGCACTGAGGCGGGCCACGCTGAAGCTTTCTTT. V usage is TRBV2 and J usage is TRBJ1-1; D gene uncertain. Trimming pared 7 bases from V and 6 bases from J, leaving 15 bases between. Germline CDR1 and CDR2: SNHLY and FYNNEI. The CDR3 is made up of 13 amino acids.

This clonotype was seen repeatedly, ten times or more. The chain combines TRBV7-2 with TRBJ1-2, with TRBD1 identical over 9 bases. The J segment lost 7 bases and the V segment lost 9 bases, leaving 12 bases of the junction unmatched. Germline V gene data show CDR1 as SGHTA and CDR2 as FQGNSA. The CDR3 sequence is 14 residues long. This CDR3 is CASGRDREAPGYTF. In DNA form, the CDR3 reads TGTGCCAGTGGAAGGGACAGGGAGGCCCCTGGCTACACCTTC. The full variable domain, its missing parts supplied by reference TRBV7-2 and TRBJ1-2, is GAGVSQSPSNKVTEKGKDVELRCDPISGHTALYWYRQSLGQGLEFLIYFQGNSAPDKSGLPSDRFSAERTGGSVSTLTIQRTQQEDSAVYLCASGRDREAPGYTFGSGTRLTVV.

This clonotype has ten or more counts. The rearrangement links TRBV9 to TRBJ1-2, with D perhaps matching TRBD1 (5 bases). V was cut by 4 bases and J by 13 bases, with 17 bases left in between. Germline V gene lookup returns CDR1 SGDLS and CDR2 YYNGEE. The CDR3 spans 12 residues. The CDR3 DNA reads TGTGCCAGCAGCACCTACCTGGGGCGGGTCACCTTC. Translation: CASSTYLGRVTF.

The sample holds many counts of this clonotype. The gene calls are TRBV5-6 and TRBJ1-1; D gene unclear. The CDR3 has 17 residues. The V gene's germline CDR1 is SGHDT and CDR2 YYEEEE. V was shortened by 0 bases and J by 0 bases, with 15 bases between the two germline ends. The CDR3 nucleotides read TGTGCCAGCAGCTTGGGTCAGGTCGTATCCTTGAACACTGAAGCTTTCTTT. Protein sequence: CASSLGQVVSLNTEAFF.

This clonotype occurred a few times. This sequence joins TRBV27 and TRBJ2-7; D may be TRBD1 (5 bases). The CDR3 spans 13 residues. V lost 7 bases to trimming and J lost 0 bases, with 10 bases between them. Germline V gene data show CDR1 as MNHEY and CDR2 as SMNVEV (reference sequence). The DNA for the CDR3 is TGTGCCAGCACTGACAGAAGCTCCTACGAGCAGTACTTC. It yields the protein CASTDRSSYEQYF.